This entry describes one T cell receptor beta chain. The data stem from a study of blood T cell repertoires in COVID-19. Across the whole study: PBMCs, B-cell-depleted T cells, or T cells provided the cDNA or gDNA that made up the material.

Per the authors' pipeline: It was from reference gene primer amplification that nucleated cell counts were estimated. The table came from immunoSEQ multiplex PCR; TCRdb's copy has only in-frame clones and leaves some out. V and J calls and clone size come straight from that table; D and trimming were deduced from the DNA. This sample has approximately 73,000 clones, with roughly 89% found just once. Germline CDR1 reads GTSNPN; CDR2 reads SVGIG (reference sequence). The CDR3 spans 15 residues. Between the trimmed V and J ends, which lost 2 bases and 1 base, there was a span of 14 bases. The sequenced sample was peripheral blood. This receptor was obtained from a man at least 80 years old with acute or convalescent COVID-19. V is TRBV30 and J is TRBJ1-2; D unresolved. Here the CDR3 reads CAWSQPRGYNYGYTF. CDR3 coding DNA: TGTGCCTGGAGTCAGCCCCGAGGCTATAACTATGGCTACACCTTC.